Presented here are 18 T cell receptor beta chains from one specimen sequenced in a study of siplizumab effects on memory and regulatory T cells. This table comes from immunoSEQ multiplex PCR, and its TCRdb copy is limited to in-frame clones, with some not included. This table holds under 100,000 clones, roughly 94% found once. The sample was non-Treg CD4+ T cells sorted from blood. These receptors came from a human donor in good health.

The J gene is TRBJ2-2, the V gene TRBV7-6; D might be TRBD1 (6 bases). The germline V gene has CDR1 SGHVS and CDR2 FNYEAQ. Trimming pared 4 bases from V and 2 bases from J, leaving 17 bases between. CDR3 length: 17 residues. The CDR3, as DNA: TGTGCCAGCAGCTCCCTTGGCAGGGGCATCAACACCGGGGAGCTGTTTTTT. Protein sequence: CASSSLGRGINTGELFF. The full variable domain, with the rest looked up from reference TRBV7-6 and TRBJ2-2, is GAGVSQSPRYKVTKRGQDVALRCDPISGHVSLYWYRQALGQGPEFLTYFNYEAQQDKSGLPNDRFSAERPEGSISTLTIQRTEQRDSAMYRCASSSLGRGINTGELFFGEGSRLTVL.

This sequence joins TRBV6-4 and TRBJ2-2; possible D gene TRBD1, 6 bases. CDR1 and CDR2 (germline): MRHNA, SNTAGT. V dropped 6 bases and J dropped 3 bases, with 11 bases sitting between them. This CDR3 region has 14 residues. DNA of the CDR3: TGTGCCAGCAGCCGGGACACTCACACCGGGGAGCTGTTTTTT. This gives the protein CASSRDTHTGELFF.

The chain couples TRBV4-1 to TRBJ2-1; 11 bases map to TRBD1. Germline CDR1 is MGHRA and CDR2 is YSYEKL. The CDR3 length is 17 residues. The trim removed 3 bases at V and 8 bases at J, leaving 12 bases unmatched. The CDR3 protein is CASSQDYRDRGIDEQFF. The CDR3, as DNA: TGCGCCAGCAGCCAGGACTACCGGGACAGGGGGATCGATGAGCAGTTCTTC.

The chain is built from TRBV6-6 and TRBJ1-5; 9 nucleotides agree with TRBD1. The CDR3 totals 15 residues. Germline CDR1 is MNHNY and CDR2 is SVGAGI (reference sequence). Losses at the gene ends were 5 bases for V and 11 bases for J; bases not matched to a gene: 13. The CDR3 sequence: CASSPTGTGRVSQHF. DNA of the CDR3: TGTGCCAGCAGTCCAACCGGGACAGGGAGAGTGTCCCAGCATTTT.

The CDR3, as DNA: TGTGCCAGCAGCTATGTCCATCCGAACACCGGGGAGCTGTTTTTT. Translating it yields CASSYVHPNTGELFF. This rearrangement joins TRBV5-4 to TRBJ2-2; D gene uncertain. The CDR3 runs to 15 residues. Deletions cut 3 bases from V and 0 bases from J, with 9 bases between. The germline gives CDR1 SGHNT, CDR2 YYREEE (reference sequence).

V gene TRBV11-2 combines with J gene TRBJ2-7, with 8 bases aligning to TRBD1. Germline trimming cut 8 bases from V and 4 bases from J; bases unmatched to any gene: 7. CDR3 size: 13 residues. The germline V gene has CDR1 SGHAT and CDR2 FQNNGV. The CDR3 region has the DNA TGTGCCAGCCGCCGGGACAGGTATTACGAGCAGTACTTC. Its translation: CASRRDRYYEQYF. Full variable domain (rest looked up from reference TRBV11-2 and TRBJ2-7): EAGVAQSPRYKIIEKRQSVAFWCNPISGHATLYWYQQILGQGPKLLIQFQNNGVVDDSQLPKDRFSAERLKGVDSTLKIQPAKLEDSAVYLCASRRDRYYEQYFGPGTRLTVT.

This chain uses TRBV7-9 with TRBJ2-1; D possibly corresponds to TRBD2 (6 bases). V was shortened by 0 bases and J by 9 bases, with 15 bases between the two germline ends. Germline V gene data show CDR1 as SEHNR and CDR2 as FQNEAQ (reference sequence). This CDR3 is 15 amino acids long. CDR3 sequence (DNA): TGTGCCAGCAGCTTAGCTCCCCTAGCGTTGGCTGAGCAGTTCTTC. This gives the protein CASSLAPLALAEQFF. The complete variable domain, with remaining parts taken from reference TRBV7-9 and TRBJ2-1, reads DTGVSQNPRHKITKRGQNVTFRCDPISEHNRLYWYRQTLGQGPEFLTYFQNEAQLEKSRLLSDRFSAERPKGSFSTLEIQRTEQGDSAMYLCASSLAPLALAEQFFGPGTRLTVL.

The chain has TRBV6-5 and TRBJ1-1; TRBD1 is a possible D gene (5 bases). Trimming cost V 0 bases and J 1 base, with 9 bases left between them. Germline lookup yields CDR1 MNHEY and CDR2 SVGAGI. The CDR3 is made up of 15 amino acids. CDR3 sequence: CASSYSNRPNTEAFF. In DNA form, the CDR3 reads TGTGCCAGCAGTTACTCGAACAGGCCGAACACTGAAGCTTTCTTT.

This chain joins TRBV29-1 and TRBJ1-5, with D perhaps TRBD1 (5 bases). This CDR3 contains 13 residues. CDR1 SQVTM and CDR2 ANQGSEA come from the germline V gene. Trimming pared 4 bases from V and 7 bases from J, leaving 14 bases between. CDR3 DNA: TGCAGCGTTGGGGATGGGAGGGGACAGCCCCAGCATTTT. Residues: CSVGDGRGQPQHF.

J is TRBJ1-5 and V is TRBV18; D unclear. Germline lookup yields CDR1 KGHSH and CDR2 LQKENI. V was shortened by 0 bases and J by 6 bases, with 12 bases between the two germline ends. The CDR3 runs 15 residues. The CDR3 coding sequence is TGTGCCAGCTCACCACCGGGAAACCGGGGTCAGCCCCAGCATTTT. Translating gives CASSPPGNRGQPQHF.

The V gene is TRBV28, the J gene TRBJ1-2, with D uncertain. There are 13 residues in the CDR3. The ends were cut back, 8 bases at V and 2 bases at J, with 12 bases in the middle. From germline, CDR1 is MDHEN and CDR2 SYDVKM. The CDR3: CASLLHENYGYTF. The CDR3, as DNA: TGTGCCAGCCTCCTGCACGAAAACTATGGCTACACCTTC.

The CDR3 nucleotides read TGTGCCAGCAGCTTGCAGGGGCTCTTCGGTGGCTACACCTTC. Its protein is CASSLQGLFGGYTF. This chain connects TRBV5-4 to TRBJ1-2; D may be TRBD1 (6 bases). CDR1 and CDR2 (germline): SGHNT, YYREEE (reference sequence). The ends were cut back, 1 base at V and 7 bases at J, with 14 bases in the middle. The CDR3 is 14 residues long.

V gene TRBV7-2 combines with J gene TRBJ2-7, with TRBD1 matching over 9 bases. From germline, CDR1 is SGHTA and CDR2 FQGNSA. Germline trimming cut 7 bases from V and 2 bases from J; bases unmatched to any gene: 3. This CDR3 is 13 amino acids long. CDR3: CASNNRGPYEQYF. The DNA for the CDR3 is TGTGCCAGCAACAACAGGGGGCCCTACGAGCAGTACTTC.

The chain couples TRBV10-3 to TRBJ2-7; the D is unclear. Germline V gene lookup returns CDR1 ENHRY and CDR2 SYGVKD. This CDR3 comprises 14 residues. Trimming cost V 0 bases and J 4 bases, with 10 bases left between them. The DNA of the CDR3 is TGTGCCATCAGTGAGTCGAAAGGGCTGTACGAGCAGTACTTC. Translation gives CAISESKGLYEQYF.

The chain employs TRBV4-1 and TRBJ2-3; a weak D match, TRBD2 (7 bases). The V end lost 1 base, the J end lost 2 bases, and 19 bases lay between the germline ends. Per the germline V gene, CDR1 is MGHRA and CDR2 is YSYEKL. The CDR3 sequence is 18 residues long. The CDR3 protein is CASSQGLRGGHNTDTQYF. Written as DNA, the CDR3 is TGCGCCAGCAGCCAAGGTTTAAGGGGGGGACACAACACAGATACGCAGTATTTT.

This chain links TRBV5-1 with TRBJ2-2; TRBD2 aligns across 8 bases. Germline CDR1 and CDR2: SGHRS and YFSETQ. V lost 3 bases and J lost 4; bases outside the gene matches: 5. The CDR3 contains 15 residues. CDR3 in DNA: TGCGCCAGCAGCTCGTCGGGGGGGCGCACCGGGGAGCTGTTTTTT. This encodes CASSSSGGRTGELFF.

This rearrangement joins TRBV19 to TRBJ2-3, with 8 bases matching TRBD1. CDR3 length: 15 residues. The trim removed 8 bases at V and 2 bases at J, leaving 9 bases unmatched. Germline loops: CDR1 LNHDA, CDR2 SQIVND (reference sequence). DNA for the CDR3: TGTGCCAGTCGGGTCACAGGGGGGACCACAGATACGCAGTATTTT. It is translated as CASRVTGGTTDTQYF.

The gene calls are TRBV28 and TRBJ2-7, with a tentative D call TRBD2 (6 bases). Trimming took off 3 bases at V and 8 bases at J, with 14 bases between the two ends. The CDR3 length is 13 residues. Germline loops: CDR1 MDHEN, CDR2 SYDVKM. The CDR3 here is CASSFGGTDKQYF. In DNA form, the CDR3 reads TGTGCCAGCAGTTTTGGCGGGACCGATAAGCAGTACTTC.